Listed here are 25 T cell receptor beta chains from one sample, sequenced in a study of blood T cell repertoires in COVID-19. The table came from immunoSEQ multiplex PCR; TCRdb's copy has only in-frame clones and leaves some out. The sample contains about 240,000 clones, nearly 90% of which appear only once. The sequenced sample was peripheral blood. These receptors were obtained from a young woman with acute or convalescent COVID-19.

CDR3 coding DNA: TGTGCCACCAGTGGAAGGGGGAGTGGAGATGAGCAGTTCTTC. It translates to CATSGRGSGDEQFF. V and J are TRBV24-1 and TRBJ2-1; D possibly corresponds to TRBD1 (6 bases). This CDR3 contains 14 residues. V lost 5 bases, J lost 8 bases, and 15 bases lay in between. Germline CDR1 reads KGHDR; CDR2 reads SFDVKD.

J is TRBJ2-7 and V is TRBV9; TRBD2 matches 12 bases. V gave up 0 bases and J gave up 4 bases; unmatched junction bases: 5. The CDR3 runs 16 residues. Germline V lookup: CDR1 SGDLS, CDR2 YYNGEE. CDR3 nucleotides: TGTGCCAGCAGCGTAGACTCCGGGACTAGCGGGTACGAGCAGTACTTC. This sequence encodes CASSVDSGTSGYEQYF.

DNA of the CDR3: TGTGCCAGCAGCTTGGCCCTTGTAGGACAGAAATATTTT. The encoded protein is CASSLALVGQKYF. V gene TRBV5-6 combines with J gene TRBJ1-3, with a possible D match to TRBD1 (6 bases). The CDR3 length is 13 residues. Germline V gene lookup returns CDR1 SGHDT and CDR2 YYEEEE. The V end lost 0 bases, the J end lost 15 bases, and 16 bases lay between the germline ends.

The chain is built from TRBV7-2 and TRBJ2-7, with no clear D. Per germline, CDR1 SGHTA and CDR2 FQGNSA. The CDR3 extends over 13 amino acids. The V end was cut by 3 bases, the J end by 3 bases, with 9 bases between. CDR3: CASSLTLYYEQYF. The CDR3 DNA reads as TGTGCCAGCAGCTTGACTTTGTACTACGAGCAGTACTTC.

For this clone: The same CDR3 also results from other DNA sequences found in this sample. The V and J genes are TRBV2 and TRBJ2-7, with TRBD1 matching 9 bases. V gave up 4 bases and J gave up 4 bases; unmatched junction bases: 5. Per the germline V gene, CDR1 is SNHLY and CDR2 is FYNNEI. This CDR3 has 14 amino acids. The chain's CDR3 is CASSVDRGSYEQYF. DNA for the CDR3: TGTGCCAGCAGTGTCGACAGGGGGTCTTACGAGCAGTACTTC.

V usage is TRBV11-2 and J usage is TRBJ2-3; D is uncertain. The CDR3 is 15 amino acids. V lost 5 bases to trimming and J lost 0 bases, with 12 bases between them. Germline V CDR1 and CDR2: SGHAT, FQNNGV. The CDR3 region is CASSPVSPSTDTQYF. Written as DNA, the CDR3 is TGTGCCAGCAGCCCCGTGAGCCCTAGCACAGATACGCAGTATTTT.

The gene calls are TRBV2 and TRBJ1-2, with D tentatively TRBD1 (6 bases). The ends were cut back, 8 bases at V and 5 bases at J, with 15 bases in the middle. The germline gives CDR1 SNHLY, CDR2 FYNNEI. The CDR3 has 13 residues. The CDR3 DNA sequence: TGTGCCAGCGGCTTGAGGGACATATATGGCTACACCTTC. Its protein product is CASGLRDIYGYTF.

This clone has only a few counts. The chain couples TRBV14 to TRBJ1-1; possible D gene TRBD1, 5 bases. Trimming took 4 bases from V and 5 from J, leaving 8 bases between them. Looked up from germline, CDR1 is SGHDN and CDR2 is FVKESK. The CDR3 sequence is 12 residues long. The CDR3 protein is CASSPGGTEAFF. The CDR3 DNA follows: TGTGCCAGCAGCCCGGGGGGGACTGAAGCTTTCTTT.

V and J are TRBV6-1 and TRBJ1-4; TRBD1 matches at 8 bases. V trimming: 2 bases; J trimming: 8 bases; junction bases outside the gene matches: 10. CDR1 is MNHNS, CDR2 SASEGT, per germline. CDR3 length equals 16 residues. The CDR3 region is CASSEQPGQGGEKLFF. CDR3 coding DNA: TGTGCCAGCAGTGAACAACCAGGACAGGGCGGGGAAAAACTGTTTTTT.

This chain connects TRBV11-2 to TRBJ2-3; 9 positions match TRBD1. The CDR3 has 17 residues. CDR1 and CDR2 from the germline V gene are SGHAT and FQNNGV. The J segment lost 4 bases and the V segment lost 6 bases, leaving 14 bases of the junction unmatched. Written as DNA, the CDR3 is TGTGCCAGCAGATTTTGGGGGCCGGGACAGGGATCAGATACGCAGTATTTT. Translation: CASRFWGPGQGSDTQYF. Filled out from reference TRBV11-2 and TRBJ2-3, the complete variable domain reads EAGVAQSPRYKIIEKRQSVAFWCNPISGHATLYWYQQILGQGPKLLIQFQNNGVVDDSQLPKDRFSAERLKGVDSTLKIQPAKLEDSAVYLCASRFWGPGQGSDTQYFGPGTRLTVL.

The gene calls are TRBV6-5 and TRBJ2-4; possible D gene TRBD1, 6 bases. V was clipped by 6 bases and J by 6 bases, with 18 bases between them. This CDR3 is built from 15 residues. Germline loops: CDR1 MNHEY, CDR2 SVGAGI. The chain's CDR3 is CASSPTGSRRNIQYF. The CDR3, as DNA: TGTGCCAGCAGCCCGACAGGCTCCCGGAGAAACATTCAGTACTTC.

This sequence joins TRBV4-3 and TRBJ2-6, with D perhaps matching TRBD1 (6 bases). In germline, CDR1 is LGHNA, CDR2 YSLEER. The CDR3 has 18 residues. Trimming shortened V by 4 bases and J by 2 bases, and 18 bases separated the two germline ends. In DNA form, the CDR3 reads TGCGCCAGCAGCCTCCTCCAGGGGCGCACCACTGGGGCCAACGTCCTGACTTTC. Translating gives CASSLLQGRTTGANVLTF.

This clone was seen only a few times. The rearrangement joins TRBV6-5 to TRBJ2-7; D is unresolved. The CDR3 contains 15 residues. Trimming pared 6 bases from V and 3 bases from J, leaving 18 bases between. Germline lookup yields CDR1 MNHEY and CDR2 SVGAGI. CDR3 in DNA: TGTGCCAGCAGACTCAATCTGACGAGGAACTACGAGCAGTACTTC. Its protein product is CASRLNLTRNYEQYF.

The CDR3 loop reads CASSSPTSGSHTGELFF. CDR3 DNA sequence: TGTGCCAGCAGCTCCCCGACTAGCGGGTCCCACACCGGGGAGCTGTTTTTT. This chain connects TRBV7-9 to TRBJ2-2; 10 positions agree with TRBD2. Per germline, CDR1 SEHNR and CDR2 FQNEAQ (reference sequence). The CDR3 contains 17 residues. The V gene end was trimmed by 4 bases and the J gene end by 3 bases; junction bases not matched to a gene: 8.

This clone occurred once. The J gene is TRBJ1-6, the V gene TRBV19, with TRBD1 matching 8 bases. This CDR3 spans 15 amino acids. Trimming removed 8 bases from V and 5 bases from J; junction bases left unmatched: 8. Germline values: CDR1 LNHDA, CDR2 SQIVND (reference sequence). The CDR3 DNA sequence: TGTGCCAGTCTTTCCGGGACAGGACATAATTCACCCCTCCACTTT. It specifies CASLSGTGHNSPLHF.

The chain carries TRBV19 and TRBJ2-3, with D possibly TRBD1 on 6 matching bases. Trimming stripped 10 bases from V and 4 bases from J, with 15 bases between. The CDR3 is 13 residues long. In germline, CDR1 is LNHDA, CDR2 SQIVND (reference sequence). Here the CDR3 DNA reads TGTGCCACCACGCCAGGGGCCCCAGATACGCAGTATTTT. Translating it yields CATTPGAPDTQYF.

The V call is TRBV5-1, the J call TRBJ1-1, with TRBD1 as a possible D gene (5 bases). With 4 bases removed from V and 4 bases from J, the gap between germline ends came to 11 bases. The CDR3 has 13 residues. Germline values: CDR1 SGHRS, CDR2 YFSETQ. CDR3 sequence reads: CASSETESTEAFF. DNA of the CDR3: TGCGCCAGCAGCGAGACAGAATCCACTGAAGCTTTCTTT.

V gene TRBV12-3 or TRBV12-4 combines with J gene TRBJ2-3; 8 bases align to TRBD2. J gave up 6 bases and V 6 bases, and 5 bases lay outside the gene matches. This CDR3 region has 13 residues. The CDR3 here is CASSPRLADTQYF. In DNA form, the CDR3 reads TGTGCCAGCAGCCCTAGACTAGCGGATACGCAGTATTTT.

This clone was found a few times. This chain links TRBV6-1 with TRBJ1-4; D might be TRBD1 (6 bases). V was shortened by 2 bases and J by 7 bases, with 14 bases between the two germline ends. Germline V gene lookup returns CDR1 MNHNS and CDR2 SASEGT. This CDR3 is 15 amino acids long. CDR3 in DNA: TGTGCCAGCAGTGAAATGGGGGCTACGGTTGAAAAACTGTTTTTT. Its translation: CASSEMGATVEKLFF.

The gene calls are TRBV6-6 and TRBJ2-1, with 7 nucleotides matching TRBD2. V lost 0 bases to trimming and J lost 7 bases; unmatched junction nucleotides: 9. Germline-derived CDR1 and CDR2 are MNHNY and SVGAGI (reference sequence). This CDR3 has 16 residues. CDR3 sequence reads: CASSYSRSGILNEQFF. CDR3 bases: TGTGCCAGCAGTTACTCGAGAAGCGGGATTTTGAATGAGCAGTTCTTC.

This chain uses TRBV5-1 with TRBJ2-4, with 7 bases matching TRBD1. Germline CDR1 SGHRS, CDR2 YFSETQ. The CDR3 is 16 residues long. With V trimmed by 0 bases and J by 8 bases, 11 bases remained unmatched. CDR3 nucleotide sequence: TGCGCCAGCAGCTTGGCCGGTCAAGGTCAGGGGGACATTCAGTACTTC. Residues: CASSLAGQGQGDIQYF. The whole variable domain, filled in from reference TRBV5-1 and TRBJ2-4, reads KAGVTQTPRYLIKTRGQQVTLSCSPISGHRSVSWYQQTPGQGLQFLFEYFSETQRNKGNFPGRFSGRQFSNSRSEMNVSTLELGDSALYLCASSLAGQGQGDIQYFGAGTRLSVL.

The chain employs TRBV6-1 and TRBJ1-2; TRBD1 might be the D (5 bases). CDR1 is MNHNS, CDR2 SASEGT, per germline. Trimming took 0 bases from V and 8 from J, leaving 13 bases between them. This CDR3 comprises 14 residues. In DNA, the CDR3 is TGTGCCAGCAGTGAAGCGTTAGGGGCGGTCGGCTACACCTTC. Its protein is CASSEALGAVGYTF.

CDR3 sequence reads: CAISELSGSTDTQYF. CDR3 bases: TGTGCCATCAGTGAGCTCAGCGGGAGCACAGATACGCAGTATTTT. The chain carries TRBV10-3 and TRBJ2-3; weak D call: TRBD2 (6 bases). Germline lookup yields CDR1 ENHRY and CDR2 SYGVKD. V was clipped by 2 bases and J by 0 bases, with 9 bases between them. This CDR3 contains 15 residues.

The CDR3: CASSVTVNSGANVLTF. CDR3 DNA sequence: TGCGCCAGCAGCGTGACTGTCAACTCTGGGGCCAACGTCCTGACTTTC. The chain joins TRBV5-1 to TRBJ2-6; no reliable D call. Trimming left V 4 bases short and J 0 bases short, with 11 bases between. The CDR3 extends over 16 amino acids. Germline CDR1 SGHRS, CDR2 YFSETQ.

This clone is a singleton in its sample. The rearrangement uses TRBV5-6 and TRBJ2-7, with 7 bases identical to TRBD2. Germline CDR1 is SGHDT and CDR2 is YYEEEE. V shed 1 base and J 0 bases; nucleotides not matched to a gene: 13. CDR3 length equals 18 residues. CDR3 in DNA: TGTGCCAGCAGCTTGCTCGGGGGAGGATTAGCGGGCTCCTACGAGCAGTACTTC. Translating it yields CASSLLGGGLAGSYEQYF.